This T cell receptor (beta chain) was identified during a study of blood T cell repertoires in COVID-19. Study at large: From T cells, B-cell-depleted T cells, or PBMCs came the material, which was cDNA or gDNA.

As processed by the authors: How many nucleated cells were present was estimated from reference gene primer amplification. Clones were sequenced by immunoSEQ multiplex PCR, and TCRdb holds only the in-frame ones, with some missing. The DNA gave D and trimming, while V, J and clone size come from that table. The sample has 150,000 or so clones; over 70% are singletons. Germline lookup yields CDR1 SQVTM and CDR2 ANQGSEA. Losses at the gene ends were 7 bases for V and 6 bases for J; bases not matched to a gene: 5. The CDR3 extends over 12 amino acids. The chain uses TRBV29-1 and TRBJ2-5; 10 bases match TRBD2. The sequence was obtained from a human donor in a cohort sampled during active COVID-19. Sequenced input: peripheral blood. The DNA of the CDR3 is TGCAGCGGCACTAGCGGGGAAAAGACCCAGTACTTC. Translated: CSGTSGEKTQYF.